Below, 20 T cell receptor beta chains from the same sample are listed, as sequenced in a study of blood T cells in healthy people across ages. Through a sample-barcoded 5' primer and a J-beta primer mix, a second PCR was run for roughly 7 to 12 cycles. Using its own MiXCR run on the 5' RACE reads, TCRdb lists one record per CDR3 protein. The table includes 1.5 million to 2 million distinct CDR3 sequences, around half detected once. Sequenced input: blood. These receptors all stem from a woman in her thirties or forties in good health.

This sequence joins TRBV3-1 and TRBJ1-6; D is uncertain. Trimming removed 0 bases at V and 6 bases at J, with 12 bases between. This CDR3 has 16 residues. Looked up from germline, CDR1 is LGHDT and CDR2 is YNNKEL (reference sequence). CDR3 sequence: CASSQEGGYLNSPLHF. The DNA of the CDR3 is TGTGCCAGCAGCCAAGAGGGAGGGTATCTTAATTCACCCCTCCACTTT.

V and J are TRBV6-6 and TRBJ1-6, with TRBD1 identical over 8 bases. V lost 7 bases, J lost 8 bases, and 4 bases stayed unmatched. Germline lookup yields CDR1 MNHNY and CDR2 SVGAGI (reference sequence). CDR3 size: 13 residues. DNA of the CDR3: TGTGCCAGCAATTCCAGGGGGCATTCACCCCTCCACTTT. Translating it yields CASNSRGHSPLHF.

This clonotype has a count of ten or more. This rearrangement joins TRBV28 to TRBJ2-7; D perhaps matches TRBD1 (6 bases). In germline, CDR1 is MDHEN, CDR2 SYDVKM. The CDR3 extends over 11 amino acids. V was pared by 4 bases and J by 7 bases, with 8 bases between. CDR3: CASSYGTEQYF. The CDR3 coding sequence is TGTGCCAGCAGTTATGGGACAGAGCAGTACTTC.

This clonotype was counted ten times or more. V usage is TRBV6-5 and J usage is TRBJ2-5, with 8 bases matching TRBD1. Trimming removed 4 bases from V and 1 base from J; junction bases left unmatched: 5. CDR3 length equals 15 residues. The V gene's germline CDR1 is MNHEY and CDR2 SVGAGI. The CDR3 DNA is TGTGCCAGCAGTTTCACCGGACAGGGCCAAGAGACCCAGTACTTC. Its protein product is CASSFTGQGQETQYF.

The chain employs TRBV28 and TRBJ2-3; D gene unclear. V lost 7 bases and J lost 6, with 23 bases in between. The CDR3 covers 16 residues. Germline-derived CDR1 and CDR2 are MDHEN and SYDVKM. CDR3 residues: CASTLALENPTDTQYF. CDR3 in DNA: TGTGCCAGCACCCTTGCCTTAGAGAACCCAACCGATACGCAGTATTTT.

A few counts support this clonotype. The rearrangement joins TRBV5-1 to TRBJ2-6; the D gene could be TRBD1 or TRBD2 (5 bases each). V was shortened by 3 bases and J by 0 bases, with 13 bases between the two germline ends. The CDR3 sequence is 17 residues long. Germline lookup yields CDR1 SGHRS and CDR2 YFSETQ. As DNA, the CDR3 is TGCGCCAGCAGCTCCGGGACGGAGGTCTCTGGGGCCAACGTCCTGACTTTC. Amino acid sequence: CASSSGTEVSGANVLTF.

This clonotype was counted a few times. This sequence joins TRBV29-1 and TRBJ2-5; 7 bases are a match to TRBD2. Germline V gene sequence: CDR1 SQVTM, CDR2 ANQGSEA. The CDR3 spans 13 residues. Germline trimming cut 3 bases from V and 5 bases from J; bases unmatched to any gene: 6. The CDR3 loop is CSVEGGTRETQYF. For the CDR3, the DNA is TGCAGCGTTGAGGGGGGGACCAGGGAGACCCAGTACTTC.

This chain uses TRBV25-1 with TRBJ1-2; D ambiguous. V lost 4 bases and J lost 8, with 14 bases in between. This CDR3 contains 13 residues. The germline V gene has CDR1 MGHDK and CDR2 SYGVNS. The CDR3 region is CASSAPGTWGYTF. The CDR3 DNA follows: TGTGCCAGCAGTGCCCCGGGAACTTGGGGCTACACCTTC.

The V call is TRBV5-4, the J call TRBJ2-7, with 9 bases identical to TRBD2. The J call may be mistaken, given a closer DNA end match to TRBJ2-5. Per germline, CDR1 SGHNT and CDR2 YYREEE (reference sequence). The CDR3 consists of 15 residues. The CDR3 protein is CASSLPGLAMETQYF. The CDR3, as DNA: TGTGCCAGCAGCTTACCGGGACTAGCCATGGAGACCCAGTACTTC.

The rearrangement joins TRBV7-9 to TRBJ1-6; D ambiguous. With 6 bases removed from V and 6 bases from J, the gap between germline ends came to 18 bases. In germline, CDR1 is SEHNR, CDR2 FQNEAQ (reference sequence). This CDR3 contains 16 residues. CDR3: CASRLDYGQANSPLHF. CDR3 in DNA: TGTGCCAGCAGACTAGACTACGGGCAGGCTAATTCACCCCTCCACTTT. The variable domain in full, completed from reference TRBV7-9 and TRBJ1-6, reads DTGVSQNPRHKITKRGQNVTFRCDPISEHNRLYWYRQTLGQGPEFLTYFQNEAQLEKSRLLSDRFSAERPKGSFSTLEIQRTEQGDSAMYLCASRLDYGQANSPLHFGNGTRLTVT.

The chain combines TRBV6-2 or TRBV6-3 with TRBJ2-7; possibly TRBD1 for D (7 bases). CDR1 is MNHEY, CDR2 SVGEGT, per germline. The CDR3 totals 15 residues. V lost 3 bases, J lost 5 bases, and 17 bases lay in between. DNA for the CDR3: TGTGCCAGCAGTTATTCCAGGGGGGAGGTCGACGAGCAGTACTTC. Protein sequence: CASSYSRGEVDEQYF.

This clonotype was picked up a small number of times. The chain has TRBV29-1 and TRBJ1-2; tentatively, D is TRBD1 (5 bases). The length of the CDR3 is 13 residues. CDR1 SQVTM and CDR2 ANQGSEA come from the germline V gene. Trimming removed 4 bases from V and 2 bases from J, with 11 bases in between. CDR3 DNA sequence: TGCAGCGTTGGGGGGTCGGAGAACTATGGCTACACCTTC. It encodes CSVGGSENYGYTF.

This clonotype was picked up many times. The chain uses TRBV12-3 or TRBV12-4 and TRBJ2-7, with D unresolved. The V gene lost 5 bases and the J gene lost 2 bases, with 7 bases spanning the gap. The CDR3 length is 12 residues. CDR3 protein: CASSDGPYEQYF. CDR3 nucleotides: TGTGCCAGCAGTGATGGACCCTACGAGCAGTACTTC.

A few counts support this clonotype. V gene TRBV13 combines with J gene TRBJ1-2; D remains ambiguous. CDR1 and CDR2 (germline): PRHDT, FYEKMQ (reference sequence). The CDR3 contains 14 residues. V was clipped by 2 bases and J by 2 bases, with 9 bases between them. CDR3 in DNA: TGTGCCAGCAGCTTAAGTTACATGAACTATGGCTACACCTTC. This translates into CASSLSYMNYGYTF.

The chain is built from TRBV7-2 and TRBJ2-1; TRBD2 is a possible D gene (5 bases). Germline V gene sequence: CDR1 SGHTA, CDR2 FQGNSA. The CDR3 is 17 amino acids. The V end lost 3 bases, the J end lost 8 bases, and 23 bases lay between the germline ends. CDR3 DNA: TGTGCCAGCAGCTTGTTGGGGAGTAGCAGGCATTTGGATGAGCAGTTCTTC. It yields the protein CASSLLGSSRHLDEQFF.

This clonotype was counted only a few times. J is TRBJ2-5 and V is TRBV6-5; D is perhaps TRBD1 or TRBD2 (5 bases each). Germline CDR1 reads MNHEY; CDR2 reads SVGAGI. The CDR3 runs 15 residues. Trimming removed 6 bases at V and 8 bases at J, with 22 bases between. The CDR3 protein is CASRLSMSGPGTQYF. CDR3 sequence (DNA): TGTGCCAGCAGGCTCTCGATGTCGGGGCCCGGTACCCAGTACTTC.

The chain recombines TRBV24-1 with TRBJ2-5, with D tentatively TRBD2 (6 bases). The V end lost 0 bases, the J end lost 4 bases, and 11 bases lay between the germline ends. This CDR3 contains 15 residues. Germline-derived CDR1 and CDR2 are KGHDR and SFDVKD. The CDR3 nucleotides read TGTGCCACCAGTGATTTGAGGGACTCGGCAGAGACCCAGTACTTC. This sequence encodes CATSDLRDSAETQYF.

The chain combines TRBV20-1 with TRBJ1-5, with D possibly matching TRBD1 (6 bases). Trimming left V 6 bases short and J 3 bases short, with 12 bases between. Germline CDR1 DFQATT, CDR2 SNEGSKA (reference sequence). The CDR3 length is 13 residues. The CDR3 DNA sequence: TGCAGTGCAGTTTGGGACAACAATCAGCCCCAGCATTTT. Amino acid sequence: CSAVWDNNQPQHF.

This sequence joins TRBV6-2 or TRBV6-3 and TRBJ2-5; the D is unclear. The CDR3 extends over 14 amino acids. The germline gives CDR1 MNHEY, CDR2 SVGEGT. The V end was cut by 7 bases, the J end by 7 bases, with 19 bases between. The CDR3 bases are TGTGCCAGCAACTCCCTACGAACCCTCGGGACCCAGTACTTC. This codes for CASNSLRTLGTQYF.

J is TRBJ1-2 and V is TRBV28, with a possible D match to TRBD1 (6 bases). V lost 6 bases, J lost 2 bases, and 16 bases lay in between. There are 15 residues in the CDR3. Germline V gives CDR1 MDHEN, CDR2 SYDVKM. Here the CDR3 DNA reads TGTGCCAGCAGACTGATTCGGGACAAGAACTATGGCTACACCTTC. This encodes CASRLIRDKNYGYTF.